This T cell receptor beta chain was recovered during a study of T cells of healthy individuals. TCRdb re-called the 5' RACE reads through MiXCR, storing one row per CDR3 protein. The sample has 95,000 to 100,000 distinct CDR3 sequences, around 17% seen once; the top ten hold 6.2%. CDR1 is SGHTA, CDR2 FQGNSA, per germline. The V end lost 0 bases, the J end lost 6 bases, and 12 bases lay between the germline ends. The CDR3 spans 14 residues. The receptor's source is a human donor in good health. The chain recombines TRBV7-2 with TRBJ2-7, with a weak D call TRBD1 (5 bases). CDR3 DNA sequence: TGTGCCAGCAGCTTAGCCTCCCAGGGTCTCGAGCAGTACTTC. It is translated as CASSLASQGLEQYF. Filled out from reference TRBV7-2 and TRBJ2-7, the complete variable domain reads GAGVSQSPSNKVTEKGKDVELRCDPISGHTALYWYRQSLGQGLEFLIYFQGNSAPDKSGLPSDRFSAERTGGSVSTLTIQRTQQEDSAVYLCASSLASQGLEQYFGPGTRLTVT.